What follows are 15 T cell receptor beta chains derived from one specimen sequenced in a study of blood T cell repertoires in COVID-19. Sequencing was performed with immunoSEQ multiplex PCR; in TCRdb, only in-frame clones are kept and a portion is missing. The data hold 250,000 to 350,000 clones, with around 83% observed a single time. Sequenced: peripheral blood. The receptors shown here come from a woman aged 45-65 years with acute or convalescent COVID-19.

The chain couples TRBV28 to TRBJ2-7; no definite D call. The V and J ends lost 1 base and 6 bases respectively, with 16 bases between them. This CDR3 has 15 residues. From germline, CDR1 is MDHEN and CDR2 SYDVKM. In DNA form, the CDR3 reads TGTGCCAGCAGTTTATCATGGTCCGAGAGTCGCGAGCAGTACGTC. This sequence encodes CASSLSWSESREQYV.

The chain uses TRBV18 and TRBJ2-3; tentative D call: TRBD2 (5 bases). Per germline, CDR1 KGHSH and CDR2 LQKENI. V lost 5 bases and J 4 bases, leaving 10 bases between the germline ends. There are 13 residues in the CDR3. In DNA, the CDR3 is TGTGCCAGCTCAATCCGCGGGTCAGATACGCAGTATTTT. Translation: CASSIRGSDTQYF.

The chain combines TRBV5-1 with TRBJ1-4, with TRBD1 matching over 10 bases. This CDR3 comprises 15 residues. The V gene's germline CDR1 is SGHRS and CDR2 YFSETQ. Trimming removed 5 bases from V and 6 bases from J; junction bases left unmatched: 7. As DNA, the CDR3 is TGCGCCAGCAGACGGACCGGGACAGGGGATGAAAAACTGTTTTTT. Translated: CASRRTGTGDEKLFF. The variable domain in full, completed from reference TRBV5-1 and TRBJ1-4, reads KAGVTQTPRYLIKTRGQQVTLSCSPISGHRSVSWYQQTPGQGLQFLFEYFSETQRNKGNFPGRFSGRQFSNSRSEMNVSTLELGDSALYLCASRRTGTGDEKLFFGSGTQLSVL.

CDR3: CASSQGTYDTQYF. The CDR3 DNA reads TGTGCCAGCAGCCAAGGGACATATGATACGCAGTATTTT. The chain has TRBV14 and TRBJ2-3; tentative D call: TRBD1 (5 bases). The germline V gene encodes CDR1 SGHDN and CDR2 FVKESK. The germline V and J ends were trimmed by 1 base and 6 bases, with 8 bases remaining between them. This CDR3 spans 13 amino acids. Using reference TRBV14 and TRBJ2-3 for the parts outside the CDR3, the full variable domain is EAGVTQFPSHSVIEKGQTVTLRCDPISGHDNLYWYRRVMGKEIKFLLHFVKESKQDESGMPNNRFLAERTGGTYSTLKVQPAELEDSGVYFCASSQGTYDTQYFGPGTRLTVL.

The gene calls are TRBV7-8 and TRBJ1-1, with 7 nucleotides matching TRBD1. The CDR3 is made up of 15 amino acids. V shed 4 bases and J 3 bases; nucleotides not matched to a gene: 8. Germline loops: CDR1 SGHVS, CDR2 FQNEAQ. The CDR3 nucleotides are TGTGCCAGCAGCTCGCCTGGGACAGAAGACACTGAAGCTTTCTTT. Protein product: CASSSPGTEDTEAFF. The variable domain in full, with the rest retrieved from reference TRBV7-8 and TRBJ1-1, is GAGVSQSPRYKVAKRGQDVALRCDPISGHVSLFWYQQALGQGPEFLTYFQNEAQLDKSGLPSDRFFAERPEGSVSTLKIQRTQQEDSAVYLCASSSPGTEDTEAFFGQGTRLTVV.

The CDR3 loop is CASSRNRGENQPQHF. CDR3 coding DNA: TGTGCCAGCAGCCGGAACAGGGGAGAGAATCAGCCCCAGCATTTT. V gene TRBV27 combines with J gene TRBJ1-5, with TRBD1 matching over 7 bases. V lost 6 bases and J lost 4; bases outside the gene matches: 9. This CDR3 spans 15 amino acids. The germline gives CDR1 MNHEY, CDR2 SMNVEV (reference sequence).

The rearrangement uses TRBV6-5 and TRBJ2-7; TRBD1 might be the D (6 bases). Germline-derived CDR1 and CDR2 are MNHEY and SVGAGI. This CDR3 has 13 residues. The V end was cut by 10 bases, the J end by 5 bases, with 18 bases between. The CDR3 sequence: CATIGQSLHEQYV. CDR3 DNA: TGTGCCACCATAGGACAGAGTCTACACGAGCAGTACGTC.

V is TRBV19 and J is TRBJ1-4; D might be TRBD1 (6 bases). The CDR3 sequence is 15 residues long. The germline V and J ends were trimmed by 5 bases and 8 bases, with 18 bases remaining between them. Germline V gene data show CDR1 as LNHDA and CDR2 as SQIVND (reference sequence). The CDR3 region has the DNA TGTGCCAGTAGTCCCACAGGGCCGCTCTGGGAAAAACTGTTTTTT. Protein product: CASSPTGPLWEKLFF.

The chain is built from TRBV5-1 and TRBJ1-4; 7 bases fit TRBD1. The V and J ends lost 3 bases and 5 bases, in that order; junction bases with no gene match: 7. There are 15 residues in the CDR3. The germline CDR1 and CDR2 sequences are SGHRS and YFSETQ. CDR3 DNA sequence: TGCGCCAGCAGCTCCCCGGAGGGGGCGAATGAAAAACTGTTTTTT. It codes for CASSSPEGANEKLFF.

This clone was found a few times. J is TRBJ2-3 and V is TRBV27; 13 bases map to TRBD2. The length of the CDR3 is 18 residues. Trimming at V came to 8 bases and at J to 5 bases, leaving 16 bases not matched to a gene. CDR1 and CDR2 from the germline V gene are MNHEY and SMNVEV (reference sequence). CDR3 sequence reads: CASSPLALLAGGEDTQYF. The CDR3 DNA is TGTGCCAGCTCCCCCTTGGCGTTACTAGCGGGAGGGGAAGATACGCAGTATTTT.

The chain recombines TRBV7-2 with TRBJ1-6; 7 bases map to TRBD1. Germline V gene lookup returns CDR1 SGHTA and CDR2 FQGNSA. The trim removed 6 bases at V and 7 bases at J, leaving 9 bases unmatched. The CDR3 loop spans 15 amino acids. For the CDR3, the DNA is TGTGCCAGCAGTCCCTCGACAGGGATGAATTCACCCCTCCACTTT. This sequence encodes CASSPSTGMNSPLHF.

The chain recombines TRBV6-5 with TRBJ2-7; 7 bases align to TRBD2. The CDR3 covers 14 residues. J lost 4 bases, V lost 5 bases, and 8 bases had no gene match. In germline, CDR1 is MNHEY, CDR2 SVGAGI. The CDR3 DNA sequence: TGTGCCAGCAGTCCCCCCGGAGCGGGGTACGAGCAGTACGTC. Translation: CASSPPGAGYEQYV.

This clone showed up just a few times. The chain couples TRBV6-1 to TRBJ1-4, with D tentatively TRBD1 (5 bases). CDR1 and CDR2 (germline): MNHNS, SASEGT. This CDR3 has 16 residues. V lost 2 bases and J 1 base, leaving 11 bases between the germline ends. The CDR3 is CASSEPGIGTNEKLFF. The CDR3 region has the DNA TGTGCCAGCAGTGAACCAGGGATTGGAACTAATGAAAAACTGTTTTTT.

The gene calls are TRBV7-9 and TRBJ1-1; D gene uncertain. V gave up 6 bases and J gave up 3 bases, with 20 bases separating them. The germline gives CDR1 SEHNR, CDR2 FQNEAQ (reference sequence). The CDR3 has 16 residues. The CDR3: CASRKTGTRWDTEAFF. CDR3 in DNA: TGTGCCAGCAGAAAAACGGGAACCCGGTGGGACACTGAAGCTTTCTTT.

The V gene is TRBV23-1, the J gene TRBJ2-1, with D possibly TRBD2 on 6 matching bases. TRBV23-1 has ORF status, its function being uncertain. The CDR3 covers 17 residues. V lost 0 bases, J lost 5 bases, and 17 bases lay in between. Here the CDR3 reads CASSQSRSGRGDNEQFF. CDR3 nucleotide sequence: TGCGCCAGCAGTCAATCCCGATCCGGGAGAGGGGACAATGAGCAGTTCTTC.